The source of this TCR beta chain is a study of cytomegalovirus exposure and HLA in healthy donors. Points from the study as a whole: A missense variant in DCLRE1C was later tied to TCR beta V- and J-gene trimming. Specificity for CMV antigens was confirmed in vitro for a few of the CMV-associated chains. Available immune exposure information was restricted to CMV serostatus only.

With 60 Vbeta and 13 Jbeta primers, the PCR was carried out. The repertoire was sequenced with immunoSEQ multiplex PCR; TCRdb's copy has only in-frame clones and lacks some. The listing records about 130,000 clones. Germline CDR1 reads LNHDA; CDR2 reads SQIVND (reference sequence). The CDR3 sequence is 16 residues long. Unmatched junction bases numbered 5, after V lost 3 bases and J lost 7 bases. Comment on this clone: Its antigen is not known.

Source material: PBMCs. This sequence was found in a man aged 40-49 years in good health and CMV-seronegative. This chain uses TRBV19 with TRBJ2-2; TRBD2 matches at 13 bases. CDR3 sequence (DNA): TGTGCCAGTAGTATTGGACTAGCGGGAGAGCACGGGGAGCTGTTTTTT. It translates to CASSIGLAGEHGELFF.